What follows are 12 T cell receptor beta chains derived from one specimen sequenced in a study of T cells in Graves' hyperthyroidism and ophthalmopathy. Amplification targeted TCR beta CDR3 regions from RNA transcripts. Using the HTBI primer set, a first-round RT-PCR was run on the TCR CDR3. Each CDR3 protein is one row after TCRdb ran MiXCR on the multiplex PCR reads. Of fewer than 750,000 distinct CDR3 sequences listed, approximately 15% are singletons. The specimen was blood. These receptors were taken from a woman aged 40-49 years with Graves' ophthalmopathy.

This clonotype was seen more than once but under ten times. The V call is TRBV11-2, the J call TRBJ2-2, with TRBD2 matching over 15 bases. This CDR3 contains 17 residues. Looked up from germline, CDR1 is SGHAT and CDR2 is FQNNGV. V dropped 8 bases and J dropped 5; count of bases not matched to a gene: 9. The CDR3 DNA is TGTGCCAGCTACCCGGGACTAGCGGGAGGTCGGACCGGGGAGCTGTTTTTT. Amino acids: CASYPGLAGGRTGELFF.

This chain links TRBV29-1 with TRBJ2-5; 7 bases map to TRBD1. The CDR3 runs 14 residues. Germline V gene data show CDR1 as SQVTM and CDR2 as ANQGSEA. The V gene end was trimmed by 1 base and the J gene end by 4 bases; junction bases not matched to a gene: 6. DNA of the CDR3: TGCAGCGTTGAAGGGGACAGCCGTTCAGAGACCCAGTACTTC. Protein sequence: CSVEGDSRSETQYF.

This clonotype was found many times. The chain uses TRBV7-8 and TRBJ1-6, with TRBD1 matching over 8 bases. The CDR3 runs to 15 residues. The germline V gene encodes CDR1 SGHVS and CDR2 FQNEAQ. After removal of 5 bases from V and 6 bases from J, the junction contained 6 bases not matched to a gene. The DNA of the CDR3 is TGTGCCAGCAGCCCCCTCGACAGGGGTAATTCACCCCTCCACTTT. Amino acid sequence: CASSPLDRGNSPLHF.

This chain connects TRBV7-6 to TRBJ1-2; TRBD1 agrees at 7 bases. The CDR3 has 15 residues. Germline CDR1 SGHVS, CDR2 FNYEAQ. Trimming cost V 5 bases and J 7 bases; bases outside gene matches: 13. The CDR3 bases are TGTGCCAGCAGCCCCGAACAGGGGATTCGGGGTGGCTACACCTTC. It is translated as CASSPEQGIRGGYTF.

Only a few counts were recorded for this clonotype. This chain links TRBV4-2 with TRBJ2-3, with TRBD2 as a possible D gene (6 bases). CDR1 is LGHNA and CDR2 is YNFKEQ in the germline V gene. The CDR3 consists of 16 residues. Trimming took off 0 bases at V and 6 bases at J, with 16 bases between the two ends. The CDR3 here is CASSQDRGASRDTQYF. The CDR3 coding sequence is TGTGCCAGCAGCCAAGACCGCGGGGCTAGCCGGGATACGCAGTATTTT.

This clonotype was recorded at least ten times. This rearrangement joins TRBV12-3 or TRBV12-4 to TRBJ2-2; D gene ambiguous. CDR3 length equals 13 residues. V was trimmed by 4 bases and J by 8 bases, leaving 11 bases between them. The CDR3 sequence is CASSSHGSGELFF. The CDR3 DNA is TGTGCCAGCAGTTCCCACGGTTCGGGGGAGCTGTTTTTT.

This clonotype showed up many times. The chain employs TRBV6-1 and TRBJ2-2; D ambiguous. Trimming pared 4 bases from V and 7 bases from J, leaving 16 bases between. Germline V gene sequence: CDR1 MNHNS, CDR2 SASEGT. This CDR3 region has 15 residues. In DNA, the CDR3 is TGTGCCAGCAGTGGGACCCTAAGGAAAGGCGGGGAGCTGTTTTTT. It is translated as CASSGTLRKGGELFF.

The chain is built from TRBV19 and TRBJ2-7; D remains unclear. With 6 bases removed from V and 4 bases from J, the gap between germline ends came to 22 bases. The germline V gene has CDR1 LNHDA and CDR2 SQIVND (reference sequence). The CDR3 sequence is 16 residues long. The CDR3 loop reads CASSRSQLQLSYEQYF. CDR3 coding DNA: TGTGCCAGTAGCCGCTCCCAGCTGCAGCTAAGTTACGAGCAGTACTTC.

This clonotype came up many times. This sequence joins TRBV15 and TRBJ1-2; 7 bases map to TRBD1. J gave up 3 bases and V 0 bases, and 13 bases lay outside the gene matches. CDR1 LNHNV and CDR2 YYDKDF come from the germline V gene (reference sequence). The CDR3 is 18 residues long. The CDR3 coding sequence is TGTGCCACCAGCAGAGAGTCCGCAGGGGGGCAGGGTGACTATGGCTACACCTTC. It specifies CATSRESAGGQGDYGYTF.

This clonotype showed up just a few times. The chain recombines TRBV30 with TRBJ1-5, with 8 bases lining up with TRBD1. Per the germline V gene, CDR1 is GTSNPN and CDR2 is SVGIG (reference sequence). With 0 bases clipped from V and 7 bases from J, the junction kept 5 bases outside the gene matches. The CDR3 has 14 amino acids. CDR3 in DNA: TGTGCCTGGAGTGTTTCAGGGGGCGGACAGCCCCAGCATTTT. Translation gives CAWSVSGGGQPQHF.

Only one count was recorded for this clonotype. The junction departs from the called germline gene at one end, perhaps through a read error. The chain joins TRBV4-2 to TRBJ1-2, with unresolved D. CDR1 and CDR2 (germline): LGHNA, YNFKEQ. The CDR3 spans 15 residues. The chain's CDR3 is CVSSQEEAVNYGYTF. DNA for the CDR3: TGTGTCAGCAGCCAAGAAGAGGCAGTTAACTATGGCTACACCTTC.

This clonotype was seen at least ten times. The V and J genes are TRBV10-3 and TRBJ1-1; perhaps TRBD1 as D (5 bases). CDR1 is ENHRY, CDR2 SYGVKD, per germline. The length of the CDR3 is 14 residues. V was shortened by 3 bases and J by 1 base, with 9 bases between the two germline ends. CDR3 residues: CAISDNTGNTEAFF. The CDR3 region has the DNA TGTGCCATCAGTGATAATACAGGGAACACTGAAGCTTTCTTT.